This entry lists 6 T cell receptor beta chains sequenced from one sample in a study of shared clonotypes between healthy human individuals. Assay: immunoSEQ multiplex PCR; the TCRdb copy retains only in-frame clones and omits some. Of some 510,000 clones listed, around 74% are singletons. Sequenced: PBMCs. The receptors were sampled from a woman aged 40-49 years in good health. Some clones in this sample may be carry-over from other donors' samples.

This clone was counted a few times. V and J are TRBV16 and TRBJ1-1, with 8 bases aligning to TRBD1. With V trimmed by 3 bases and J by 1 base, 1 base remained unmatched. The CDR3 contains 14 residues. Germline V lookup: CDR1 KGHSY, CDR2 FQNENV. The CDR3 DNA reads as TGTGCCAGCAGCCAGGACAGGGCGAACACTGAAGCTTTCTTT. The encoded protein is CASSQDRANTEAFF.

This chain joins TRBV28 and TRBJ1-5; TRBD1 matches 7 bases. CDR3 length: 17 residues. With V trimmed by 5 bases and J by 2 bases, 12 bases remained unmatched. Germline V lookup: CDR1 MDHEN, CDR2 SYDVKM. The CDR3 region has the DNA TGTGCCAGCAGTCTTCCCGGGACAGCCCGGGGCAATCAGCCCCAGCATTTT. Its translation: CASSLPGTARGNQPQHF.

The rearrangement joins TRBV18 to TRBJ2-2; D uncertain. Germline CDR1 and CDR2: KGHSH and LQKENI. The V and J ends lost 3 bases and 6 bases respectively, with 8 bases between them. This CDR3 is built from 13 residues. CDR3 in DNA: TGTGCCAGCTCACCTCCGGGCTCCGGGGAGCTGTTTTTT. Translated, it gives CASSPPGSGELFF.

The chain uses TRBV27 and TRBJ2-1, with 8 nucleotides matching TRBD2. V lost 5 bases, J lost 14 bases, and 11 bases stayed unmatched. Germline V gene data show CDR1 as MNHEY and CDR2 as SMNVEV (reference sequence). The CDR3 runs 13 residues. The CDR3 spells CASSTPGTRMEFF. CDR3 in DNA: TGTGCCAGCAGTACACCCGGGACTAGGATGGAGTTCTTC.

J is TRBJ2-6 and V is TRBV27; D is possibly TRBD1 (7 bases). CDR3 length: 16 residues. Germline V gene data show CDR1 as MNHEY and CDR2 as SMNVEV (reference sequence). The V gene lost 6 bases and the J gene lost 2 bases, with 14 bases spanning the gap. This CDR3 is CASSWAGGPGANVLTF. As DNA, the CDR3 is TGTGCCAGCAGCTGGGCAGGGGGGCCTGGGGCCAACGTCCTGACTTTC.

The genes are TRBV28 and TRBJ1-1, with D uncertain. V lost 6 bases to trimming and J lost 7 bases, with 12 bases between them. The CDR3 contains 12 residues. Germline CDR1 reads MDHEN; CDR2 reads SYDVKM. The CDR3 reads CASRYPRGEAFF. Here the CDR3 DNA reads TGTGCCAGCAGGTACCCACGGGGTGAAGCTTTCTTT.